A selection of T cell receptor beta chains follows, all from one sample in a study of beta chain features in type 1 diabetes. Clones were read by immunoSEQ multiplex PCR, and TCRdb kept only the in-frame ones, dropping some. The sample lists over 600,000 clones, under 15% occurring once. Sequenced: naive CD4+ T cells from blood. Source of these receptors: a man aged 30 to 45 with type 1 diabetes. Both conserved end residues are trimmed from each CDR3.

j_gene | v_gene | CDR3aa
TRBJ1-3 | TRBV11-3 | ASLAASGNTIY
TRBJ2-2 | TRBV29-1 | SVADTGQGLRAGELF
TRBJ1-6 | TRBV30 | AWSVQSSSPLH
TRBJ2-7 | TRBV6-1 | ASSENGAQY
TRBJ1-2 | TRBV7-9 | ASSPRTVYYGYT
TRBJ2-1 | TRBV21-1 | ASSGSGLPEGFGQF
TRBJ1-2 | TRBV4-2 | ASSQGQNDGYT
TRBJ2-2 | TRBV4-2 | ASSQVLAPTGELF
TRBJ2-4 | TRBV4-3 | ASSQATSGGYIQY
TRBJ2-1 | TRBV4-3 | ASSQHRDSGPGNEQF
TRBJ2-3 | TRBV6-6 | ASNYLSDTQY
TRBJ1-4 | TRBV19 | ASSMATGGQIGKLF
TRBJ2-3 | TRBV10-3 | ASNANGPDTQY
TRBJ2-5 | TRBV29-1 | SVEEGGETQY
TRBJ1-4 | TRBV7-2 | ASSQGDRGLGTNEKLF
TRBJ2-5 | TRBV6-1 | ASSEGLTAQETQY
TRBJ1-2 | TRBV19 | ASRATQGYYYYGYT
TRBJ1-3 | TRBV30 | AWSYGTGGNTIY
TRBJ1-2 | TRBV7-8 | ASSLVTYGYT
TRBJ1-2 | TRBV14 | ASSQSLGFGYT
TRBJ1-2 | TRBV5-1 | ASSLEGTHYGYT
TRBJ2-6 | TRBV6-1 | ASSEASGGANVLT
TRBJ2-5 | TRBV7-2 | ASSPGREETQY
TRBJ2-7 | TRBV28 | ASSSGTGVYEQY
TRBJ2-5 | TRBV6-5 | ASSWGRIQETQY
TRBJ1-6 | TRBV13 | ASSLQNSPLH
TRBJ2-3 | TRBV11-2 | ASSFNRGPDTQY
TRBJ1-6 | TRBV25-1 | ASSDVEPNSPLH
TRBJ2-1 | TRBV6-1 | ASSDGTDYNEQF
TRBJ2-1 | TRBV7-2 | ASSLPRQGLGNEQF
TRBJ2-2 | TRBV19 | ASARTGKDTGELF
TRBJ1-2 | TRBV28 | ASSPGTYGYT
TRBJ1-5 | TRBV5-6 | ASSAVNQPQH
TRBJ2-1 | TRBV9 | ASSANSGGEQF
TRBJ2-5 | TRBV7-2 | ASSLAHVGETQY
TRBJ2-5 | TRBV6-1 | ASSERARADSQETQY
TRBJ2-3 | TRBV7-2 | ASSLSGAGDTQY
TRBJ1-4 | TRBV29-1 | SVVAARRNEKLF
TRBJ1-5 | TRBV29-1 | SVGSGLDQPQH
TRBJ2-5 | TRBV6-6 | ASYKSGTEGSQY
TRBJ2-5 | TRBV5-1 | ASSLAGLAWGETQY
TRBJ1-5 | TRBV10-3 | AISESGPPVSGPQH
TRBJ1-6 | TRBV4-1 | ASSQAQGVYSPLH
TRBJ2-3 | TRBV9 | ASSTSSTDTQY
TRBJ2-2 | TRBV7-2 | ASSLSGASTGELF
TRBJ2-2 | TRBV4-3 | ASSQDRPAGELF
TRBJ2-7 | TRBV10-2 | ASSESVGYEQY
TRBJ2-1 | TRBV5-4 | ASSSGTSGGAFNEQF
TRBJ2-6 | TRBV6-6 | ASSWGAGANVLT
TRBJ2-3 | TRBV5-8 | ASSLRGEWGTDTQY
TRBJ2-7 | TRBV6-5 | ASKGKGQFYYEQY
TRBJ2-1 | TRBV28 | ASSTMRGPGTNEQF
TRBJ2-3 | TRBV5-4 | ASTLLGGSTDTQY
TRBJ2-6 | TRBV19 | ASSGTGGSGANVLT
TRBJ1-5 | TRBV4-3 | ASSQDGRGTNQPQH
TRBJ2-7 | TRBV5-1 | ASSLSGVLSYEQY
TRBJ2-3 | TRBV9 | ASSVHSGTSGGATDTQY
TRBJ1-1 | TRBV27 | ASGIPGQGRATEAF
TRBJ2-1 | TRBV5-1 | ASRGLATYNEQF